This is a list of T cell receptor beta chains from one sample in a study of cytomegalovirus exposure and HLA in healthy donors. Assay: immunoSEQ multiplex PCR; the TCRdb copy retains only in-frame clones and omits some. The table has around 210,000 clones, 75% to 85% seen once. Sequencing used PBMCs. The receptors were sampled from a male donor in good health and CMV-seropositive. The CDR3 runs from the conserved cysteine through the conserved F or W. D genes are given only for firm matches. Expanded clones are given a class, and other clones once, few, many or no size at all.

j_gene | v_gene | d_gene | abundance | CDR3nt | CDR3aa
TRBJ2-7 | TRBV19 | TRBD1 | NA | TGTGCCAGTAGTCCACCAGGGGGACCCTACGAGCAGTACTTC | CASSPPGGPYEQYF
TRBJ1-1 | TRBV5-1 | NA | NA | TGCGCCAGCAGCTCCTCCGACGGGGACACTGAAGCTTTCTTT | CASSSSDGDTEAFF
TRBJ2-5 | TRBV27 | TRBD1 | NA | TGTGCCAGCCGTGGGAGACAGGGGTTCGAGACCCAGTACTTC | CASRGRQGFETQYF
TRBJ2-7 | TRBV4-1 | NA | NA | TGCGCCAGCAGCCAACAGAGCGGGCGTTCCTACGAGCAGTACTTC | CASSQQSGRSYEQYF
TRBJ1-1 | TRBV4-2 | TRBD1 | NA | TGTGCCAGCAGCCAAGAGGGGGACAGGGGGCCTTCCCGGATCTTT | CASSQEGDRGPSRIF
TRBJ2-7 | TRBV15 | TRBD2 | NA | TGTGCCACCAGCAGATCCTCACCCCAACTAGCGGGGGAGCAGTACTTC | CATSRSSPQLAGEQYF
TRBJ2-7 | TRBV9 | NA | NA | TGTGCCAGCAGCCCCAGCCCAGGCGGGACCTACGAGCAGTACTTC | CASSPSPGGTYEQYF
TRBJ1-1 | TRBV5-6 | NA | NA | TGTGCCAGCAGCTTCCCCCAACCGAGCAACACTGAAGCTTTCTTT | CASSFPQPSNTEAFF
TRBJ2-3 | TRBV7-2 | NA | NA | TGTGCCAGCAGCCCATCTAGAGGGTACACAGATACGCAGTATTTT | CASSPSRGYTDTQYF
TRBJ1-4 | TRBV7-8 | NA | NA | TGTGCCAGCAGCTCGGGACTGAGTAATGAAAAACTGTTTTTT | CASSSGLSNEKLFF
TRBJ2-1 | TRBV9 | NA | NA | TGTGCCAGCAGTGGACAACCCGGCAATGAGCAGTTCTTC | CASSGQPGNEQFF
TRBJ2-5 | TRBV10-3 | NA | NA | TGTGCCATCAGTGAGCATACAGGGAAGCAGACCCAGTACTTC | CAISEHTGKQTQYF
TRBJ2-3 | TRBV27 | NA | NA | TGTGCCAGCAGCCAGCGGGTCCGCACAGATACGCAGTATTTT | CASSQRVRTDTQYF
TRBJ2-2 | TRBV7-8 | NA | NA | TGTGCCAGCAGCTTCGGTGCGAACACCGGGGAGCTGTTTTTT | CASSFGANTGELFF
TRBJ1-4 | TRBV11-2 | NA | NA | TGTGCCAGCAGCTCGCAGAGGAGTGAAAAACTGTTTTTT | CASSSQRSEKLFF
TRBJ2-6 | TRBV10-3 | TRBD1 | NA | TGTGCCATCAGACAACCGGGACAGGGGGCGTTAGGGGCCAACGTCCTGACTTTC | CAIRQPGQGALGANVLTF
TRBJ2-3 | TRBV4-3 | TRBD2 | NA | TGCGCCAGCAGCCCTAGACTAGCGGGGGGGCTCGTCACAGATACGCAGTATTTT | CASSPRLAGGLVTDTQYF
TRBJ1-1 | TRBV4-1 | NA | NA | TGCGCCAGCAGCCCTAGAGTGGCGTTTGAAGCTTTCTTT | CASSPRVAFEAFF
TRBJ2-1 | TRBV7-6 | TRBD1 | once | TGTGCCAGCAGCCCGACAGGGACCCAGAGCTCCTACAATGAGCAGTTCTTC | CASSPTGTQSSYNEQFF
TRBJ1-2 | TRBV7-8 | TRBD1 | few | TGTGCCAGCAGTATCGGACAGGACTATGGCTACACCTTC | CASSIGQDYGYTF
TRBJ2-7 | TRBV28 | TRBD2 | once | TGTGCCAGCAGGGGGATAGCGGGAGTCTCTGCGGAGCAGTACTTC | CASRGIAGVSAEQYF
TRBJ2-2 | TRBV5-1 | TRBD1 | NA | TGCGCCAGCAGCTTTCTCATGTTAGGGGGCGTTTCGGCCGGGGAGCTGTTTTTT | CASSFLMLGGVSAGELFF
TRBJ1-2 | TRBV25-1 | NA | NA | TGTGCCAGCAGTGAACCGCAGGGGCACTATGGCTACACCTTC | CASSEPQGHYGYTF
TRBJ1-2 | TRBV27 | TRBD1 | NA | TGTGCCAGCAGTGTCACTATAGCGTCAGGGGGTAACTATGGCTACACCTTC | CASSVTIASGGNYGYTF
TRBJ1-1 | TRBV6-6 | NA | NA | TGTGCCAGCAGTTACAATTCGGGACTAAGGAACACTGAAGCTTTCTTT | CASSYNSGLRNTEAFF
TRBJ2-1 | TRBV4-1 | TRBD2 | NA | TGCGCCAGCAGCCAATCCTCCGGGAGGGCCTCTTTCGACAATGAGCAGTTCTTC | CASSQSSGRASFDNEQFF
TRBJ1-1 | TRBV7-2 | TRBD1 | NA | TGTGCCAGCAGCCCCGGGACAGGCACAGAAGCTTTCTTT | CASSPGTGTEAFF
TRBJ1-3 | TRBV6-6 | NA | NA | TGTGCCAGCAGCCCTACGTCAGGGCGTCGAGCCACCATATATTTT | CASSPTSGRRATIYF
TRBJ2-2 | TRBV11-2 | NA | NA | TGTGCCAGCAGCACCACAGGGCTGGGGACCGGGGAGCTGTTTTTT | CASSTTGLGTGELFF
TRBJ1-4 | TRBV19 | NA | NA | TGTGCCAGTAGACCCCAGGGTCGGATAGAAAAACTGTTTTTT | CASRPQGRIEKLFF